This T cell receptor beta chain was sequenced during a study of T cells in narcolepsy. General study findings and limits: Some memory CD4+ repertoires had no autoreactive clone sequences. Same-patient CSF and blood CD4+ T cell clonotypes included HCRT-specific and TRIB2-specific autoreactive ones.

Only in-frame clones appear in the TCRdb table, and some are missing; sequencing was by immunoSEQ multiplex PCR. Of tens of thousands of clones in the sample, under 85% were seen once. The V and J ends lost 2 bases and 2 bases respectively, with 6 bases between them. There are 13 residues in the CDR3. Germline V gene data show CDR1 as KGHSH and CDR2 as LQKENI. This clone was recorded only once. Its matching antigen is unknown. Sample: CD45RA- memory CD4+ T cells from PBMCs. The chain joins TRBV18 to TRBJ1-2; D is uncertain. This clonotype was obtained from a human donor with narcolepsy. Here the CDR3 reads CASSPNSNYGYTF. CDR3 sequence (DNA): TGTGCCAGCTCACCAAACAGCAACTATGGCTACACCTTC. Filled out from reference TRBV18 and TRBJ1-2, the complete variable domain reads NAGVMQNPRHLVRRRGQEARLRCSPMKGHSHVYWYRQLPEEGLKFMVYLQKENIIDESGMPKERFSAEFPKEGPSILRIQQVVRGDSAAYFCASSPNSNYGYTFGSGTRLTVV.